This T cell receptor (beta chain) originates from a study of Ad26.COV2.S vaccination and SARS-CoV-2 variants. The overall study: Intramuscular Ad26.COV2.S at 5x10^10 or 1x10^11 viral particles.

The assay was immunoSEQ multiplex PCR, and TCRdb's table has in-frame clones only and misses some. The sample holds a few hundred thousand clones, roughly four fifths seen once. The CDR3 has 15 amino acids. The germline V gene has CDR1 MGHRA and CDR2 YSYEKL. J lost 5 bases, V lost 1 base, and 7 bases had no gene match. Study results and limitations: Total T cell responses were possibly underestimated by TCR breadth and depth analyses.

This sample's treatment: some 20 received Ad26.COV2.S at low or high dose, single or two shots; 5 received placebo; per-sample allocation not given. Following the first vaccine or placebo injection, samples were taken on day 63. Within Boston, the person who donated was an adult of 18-55 years. The vaccine delivered Wuhan-strain SARS-CoV-2 spike through an Ad26 vector. Details on this clone: Its matching antigen is unknown.

The rearrangement joins TRBV4-1 to TRBJ2-5; 7 bases align to TRBD2. Here the sequenced sample was peripheral blood, taken in a trial of Ad26.COV2.S vaccine versus placebo. The receptor comes from a person between 18 and 60 years old who received the Ad26.COV2.S COVID-19 vaccine or a placebo. The chain's CDR3 is CASSQGGGGRETQYF. The CDR3 nucleotides are TGCGCCAGCAGCCAAGGGGGCGGGGGAAGGGAGACCCAGTACTTC.